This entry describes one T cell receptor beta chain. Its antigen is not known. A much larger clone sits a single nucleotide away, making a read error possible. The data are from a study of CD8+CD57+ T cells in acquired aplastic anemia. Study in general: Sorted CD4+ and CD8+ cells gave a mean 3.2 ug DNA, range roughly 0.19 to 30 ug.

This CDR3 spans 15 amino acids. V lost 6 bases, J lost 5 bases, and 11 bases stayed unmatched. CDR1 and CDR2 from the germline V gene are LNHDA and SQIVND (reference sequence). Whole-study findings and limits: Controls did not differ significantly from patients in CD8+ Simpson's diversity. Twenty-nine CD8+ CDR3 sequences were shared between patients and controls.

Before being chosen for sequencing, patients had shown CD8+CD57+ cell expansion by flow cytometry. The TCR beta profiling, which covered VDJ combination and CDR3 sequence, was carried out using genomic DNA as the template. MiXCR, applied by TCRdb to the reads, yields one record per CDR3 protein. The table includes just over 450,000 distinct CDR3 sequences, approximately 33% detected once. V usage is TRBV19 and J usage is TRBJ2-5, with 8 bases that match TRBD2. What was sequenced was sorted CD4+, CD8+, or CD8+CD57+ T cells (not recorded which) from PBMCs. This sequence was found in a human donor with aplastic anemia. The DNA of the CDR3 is TGTGCCAGTAGGCTGAGCGGGAGTTTGCATGAGACCCAGTACTTC. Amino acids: CASRLSGSLHETQYF.